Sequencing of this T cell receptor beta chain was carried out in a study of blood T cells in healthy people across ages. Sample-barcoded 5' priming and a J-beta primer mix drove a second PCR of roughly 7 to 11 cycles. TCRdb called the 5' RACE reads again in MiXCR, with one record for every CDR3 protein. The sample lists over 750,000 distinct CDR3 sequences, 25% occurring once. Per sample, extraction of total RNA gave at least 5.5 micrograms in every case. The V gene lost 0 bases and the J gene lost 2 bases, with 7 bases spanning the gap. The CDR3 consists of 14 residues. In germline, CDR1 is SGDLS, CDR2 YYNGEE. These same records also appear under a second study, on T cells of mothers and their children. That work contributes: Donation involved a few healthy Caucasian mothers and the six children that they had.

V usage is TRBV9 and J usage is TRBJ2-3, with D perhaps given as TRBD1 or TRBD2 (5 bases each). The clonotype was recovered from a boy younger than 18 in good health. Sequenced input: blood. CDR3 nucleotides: TGTGCCAGCAGCGTAGCGGGGACCACAGATACGCAGTATTTT. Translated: CASSVAGTTDTQYF.